These T cell receptor beta chains were read from a single sample in a study of T cell responses to AZD1222 COVID-19 vaccine. Method: immunoSEQ multiplex PCR; TCRdb's copy keeps in-frame clones and lacks some. This sample has around 89,000 clones, with about 91% found just once. The source was peripheral blood, collected 28 days after the second AZD1222 dose. All receptors come from an adult who received the AZD1222 COVID-19 vaccine. The CDR3 runs from the conserved cysteine through the conserved F or W. D genes are given only for firm matches. Clone size is not always given. Where it is, it says once, few, many or a class for expanded clones.

V gene,D gene,clone size,J gene,CDR3 protein,CDR3 DNA
TRBV3-1/TRBV3-2,TRBD2,.,TRBJ2-7,CASSPGLAGPQVGEQYF,TGTGCCAGCAGCCCGGGACTAGCGGGGCCCCAGGTGGGGGAGCAGTACTTC
TRBV5-1,TRBD1,.,TRBJ1-1,CASSPPGTGNTEAFF,TGCGCCAGCAGCCCCCCCGGGACAGGGAACACTGAAGCTTTCTTT
TRBV27,.,few,TRBJ2-6,CASSSRFPGANVLTF,TGTGCCAGCAGTTCCAGGTTCCCTGGGGCCAACGTCCTGACTTTC
TRBV21-1,.,few,TRBJ1-2,CASSKDGCYTF,TGTGCCAGCAGCAAAGATGGGTGCTACACCTTC
TRBV6-5,.,.,TRBJ2-1,CASSYRRYPYNEQFF,TGTGCCAGCAGTTACCGCCGATACCCCTACAATGAGCAGTTCTTC
TRBV7-2,.,.,TRBJ2-2,CASSFLARGRTGELFF,TGTGCCAGCAGCTTCTTAGCGCGGGGGCGGACCGGGGAGCTGTTTTTT
TRBV27,.,.,TRBJ1-5,CASSSRLGHQTNQPQHF,TGTGCCAGCAGTTCGCGGCTGGGTCACCAAACTAATCAGCCCCAGCATTTT
TRBV10-3,TRBD1,once,TRBJ2-1,CAISRIGLTGSAYNEQFF,TGTGCCATCAGCCGGATAGGGTTGACAGGGTCTGCCTACAATGAGCAGTTCTTC
TRBV18,.,.,TRBJ1-2,CASSHRQIGYTF,TGTGCCAGCTCACACCGACAGATCGGCTACACCTTC
TRBV2,.,.,TRBJ1-1,CARAVSTGNTEAFF,TGTGCCAGGGCTGTATCGACAGGGAACACTGAAGCTTTCTTT
TRBV3-1/TRBV3-2,.,.,TRBJ2-2,CASSQENLGELFF,TGTGCCAGCAGCCAAGAAAATCTCGGGGAGCTGTTTTTT
TRBV7-2,.,.,TRBJ1-5,CASSLVGGINQPQHF,TGTGCCAGCAGCTTAGTCGGGGGAATAAATCAGCCCCAGCATTTT